This is a list of T cell receptor beta chains from one sample in a study of PD-1 blockade in classical Hodgkin lymphoma. Sequencing was performed with immunoSEQ multiplex PCR; in TCRdb, only in-frame clones are kept and a portion is missing. Counted here are roughly 28,000 clones, around 90% occurring once; the ten biggest clones make up roughly 6.3%. Here the sequenced sample was CD8+ T cells from blood, taken at baseline. All receptors come from a human donor with classical Hodgkin lymphoma. CDR3s include the opening cysteine and the closing phenylalanine or tryptophan. Each record gives: J gene, V gene, clone size, D gene, CDR3 DNA, CDR3 protein. A D gene is named only where the DNA matches it firmly. Expanded clones are given a class, and other clones once, few, many or no size at all.

TRBJ2-7,TRBV4-2,NA,NA,TGTGCCAGCAGCCCGCACATGGACACTTACTACGAGCAGTACTTC,CASSPHMDTYYEQYF
TRBJ2-7,TRBV27,NA,NA,TGTGCCAGCAGGTCGGCGGGCGCCGCCTACGAGCAGTACTTC,CASRSAGAAYEQYF
TRBJ2-1,TRBV19,NA,TRBD2,TGTGCCAGTAGTCCAGCGGGAGTAGAGGGCAATGAGCAGTTCTTC,CASSPAGVEGNEQFF
TRBJ2-1,TRBV6-5,NA,TRBD2,TGTGCCAGCAGTCCCGGGACTAGCATTTATGAGCAGTTCTTC,CASSPGTSIYEQFF
TRBJ1-2,TRBV27,NA,TRBD1,TGTGCCAGCAGTTTATCGGGGACCGGGACAGGGGGAGGCTACACCTTC,CASSLSGTGTGGGYTF
TRBJ1-5,TRBV27,once,NA,TGTGCCAGCAGTTTGTCACAGGGTTGGATGGGCAATCAGCCCCAGCATTTT,CASSLSQGWMGNQPQHF
TRBJ2-1,TRBV27,NA,NA,TGTGCCAGCAGTTTCGCCGGTCTTGTCGATGAGCAGTTCTTC,CASSFAGLVDEQFF
TRBJ1-4,TRBV2,NA,NA,TGTGCCAGCAGTGTTTTCGGCTCTGAAAAACTGTTTTTT,CASSVFGSEKLFF
TRBJ1-1,TRBV29-1,NA,NA,TGCAGCGTTAAGAGGGAATACACTGAAGCTTTCTTT,CSVKREYTEAFF
TRBJ2-5,TRBV9,NA,NA,TGTGCCAGCAGCGGTCGGGAGCAGTACTTC,CASSGREQYF
TRBJ2-3,TRBV28,NA,NA,TGTGCCAGCAGTTTCGTTATGGGGGAGTGGGTCACAGATACGCAGTATTTT,CASSFVMGEWVTDTQYF
TRBJ2-7,TRBV6-5,once,NA,TGTGCCAGCAGAAACTCCTACGAGCAGTACTTC,CASRNSYEQYF
TRBJ2-1,TRBV2,once,TRBD2,TGTGCCAGCAGTGAGGTCGCTAGCGGGAGTAATGAGCAGTTCTTC,CASSEVASGSNEQFF
TRBJ2-1,TRBV7-9,NA,NA,TGTGCCAGCAGTCCAGGGAGAAATGAGCAGTTCTTC,CASSPGRNEQFF
TRBJ2-7,TRBV19,NA,NA,TGTGCCAGTAAAACCTCCCGTGACTATCCCTACGAGCAGTACTTC,CASKTSRDYPYEQYF
TRBJ2-7,TRBV6-1,NA,NA,TGTGCCAGCGCCCTCCCCCAGGGATCCCCGGGGGAGCAGTACTTC,CASALPQGSPGEQYF
TRBJ2-1,TRBV7-8,NA,TRBD2,TGTGCCAGCAGCACCGAAGGTAGCGGGACTGGGGACAATGAGCAGTTCTTC,CASSTEGSGTGDNEQFF
TRBJ2-7,TRBV29-1,NA,NA,TGCAGCGTTGACCTGGGTCAGGGGAACTACGAGCAGTACTTC,CSVDLGQGNYEQYF
TRBJ1-1,TRBV5-1,NA,NA,TGCGCCAGCAGCTACGGCACTGAAGCTTTCTTT,CASSYGTEAFF
TRBJ2-3,TRBV5-1,NA,NA,TGCGCCAGCAGCTTGGTTGGGGCAGATACGCAGTATTTT,CASSLVGADTQYF
TRBJ2-2,TRBV7-8,NA,TRBD1,TGTGCCAGCAGCTCGTACAGGGGATCCACCGGGGAGCTGTTTTTT,CASSSYRGSTGELFF
TRBJ2-7,TRBV27,NA,TRBD2,TGTGCCAGCAGCCCTAGCGGGAGCTCCTACGAGCAGTACTTC,CASSPSGSSYEQYF
TRBJ2-2,TRBV27,NA,NA,TGTGCCAGCAGGGAACGGGTTTCCGGGGAGCTGTTTTTT,CASRERVSGELFF
TRBJ2-1,TRBV29-1,NA,TRBD2,TGCAGCGTCCAGGGACTAGCGGGAGGGCGGTACAATGAGCAGTTCTTC,CSVQGLAGGRYNEQFF
TRBJ2-3,TRBV6-5,NA,NA,TGTGCCAGCAGTCCGAGAGGGAGCACAGATACGCAGTATTTT,CASSPRGSTDTQYF
TRBJ2-1,TRBV9,NA,NA,TGTGCCAGCAGCGTAGAAGCTGGGCCCTACAATGAGCAGTTCTTC,CASSVEAGPYNEQFF
TRBJ1-5,TRBV27,NA,NA,TGTGCCAGCAGTTTATTTTGGGGGGCTAGCAATCAGCCCCAGCATTTT,CASSLFWGASNQPQHF